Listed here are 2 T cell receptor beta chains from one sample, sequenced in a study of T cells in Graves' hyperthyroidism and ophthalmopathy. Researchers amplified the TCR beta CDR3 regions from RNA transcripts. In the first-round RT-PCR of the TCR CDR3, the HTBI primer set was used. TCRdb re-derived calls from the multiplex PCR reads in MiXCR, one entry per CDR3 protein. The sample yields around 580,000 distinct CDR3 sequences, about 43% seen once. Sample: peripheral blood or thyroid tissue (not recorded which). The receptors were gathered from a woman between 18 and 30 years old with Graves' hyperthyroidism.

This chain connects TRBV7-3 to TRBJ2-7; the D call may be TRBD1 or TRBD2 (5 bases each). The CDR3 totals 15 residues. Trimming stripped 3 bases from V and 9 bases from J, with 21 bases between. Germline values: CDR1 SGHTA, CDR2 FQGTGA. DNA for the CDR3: TGTGCCAGCAGCTTGACGGTAGGGGACGTCGATACGCAGTACTTC. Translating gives CASSLTVGDVDTQYF. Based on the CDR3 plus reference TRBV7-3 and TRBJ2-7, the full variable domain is GAGVSQTPSNKVTEKGKYVELRCDPISGHTALYWYRQSLGQGPEFLIYFQGTGAADDSGLPNDRFFAVRPEGSVSTLKIQRTERGDSAVYLCASSLTVGDVDTQYFGPGTRLTVT.

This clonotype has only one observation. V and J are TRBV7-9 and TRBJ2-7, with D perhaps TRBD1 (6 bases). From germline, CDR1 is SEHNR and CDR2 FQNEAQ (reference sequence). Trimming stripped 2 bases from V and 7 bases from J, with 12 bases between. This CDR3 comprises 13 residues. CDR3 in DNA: TGTGCCAGCAGCTTAAAGACAGGAGCTGAGCAGTACTTC. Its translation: CASSLKTGAEQYF. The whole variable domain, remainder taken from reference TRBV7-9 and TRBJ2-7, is DTGVSQNPRHKITKRGQNVTFRCDPISEHNRLYWYRQTLGQGPEFLTYFQNEAQLEKSRLLSDRFSAERPKGSFSTLEIQRTEQGDSAMYLCASSLKTGAEQYFGPGTRLTVT.